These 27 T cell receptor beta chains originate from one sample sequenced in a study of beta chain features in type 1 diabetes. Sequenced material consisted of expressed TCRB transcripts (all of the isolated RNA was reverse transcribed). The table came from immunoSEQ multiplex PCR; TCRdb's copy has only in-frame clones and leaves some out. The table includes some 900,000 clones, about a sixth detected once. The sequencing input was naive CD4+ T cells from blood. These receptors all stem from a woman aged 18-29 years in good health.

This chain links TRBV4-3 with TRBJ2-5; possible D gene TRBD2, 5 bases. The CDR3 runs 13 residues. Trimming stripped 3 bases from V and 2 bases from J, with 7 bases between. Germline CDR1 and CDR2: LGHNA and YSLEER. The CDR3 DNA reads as TGCGCCAGCAGCCAGGGGAGACAAGAGACCCAGTACTTC. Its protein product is CASSQGRQETQYF.

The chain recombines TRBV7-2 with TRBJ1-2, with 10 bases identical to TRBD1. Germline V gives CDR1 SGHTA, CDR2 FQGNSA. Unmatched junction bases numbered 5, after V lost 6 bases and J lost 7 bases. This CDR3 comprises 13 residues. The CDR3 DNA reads TGTGCCAGCAGGTTGACAGGGGGCGCTGGCTACACCTTC. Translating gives CASRLTGGAGYTF.

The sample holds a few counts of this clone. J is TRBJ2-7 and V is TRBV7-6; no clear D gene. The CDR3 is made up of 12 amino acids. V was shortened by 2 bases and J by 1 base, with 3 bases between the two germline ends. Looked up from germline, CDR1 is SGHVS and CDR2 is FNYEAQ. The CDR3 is CASSLNSYEQYF. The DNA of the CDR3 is TGTGCCAGCAGCTTAAATTCCTACGAGCAGTACTTC.

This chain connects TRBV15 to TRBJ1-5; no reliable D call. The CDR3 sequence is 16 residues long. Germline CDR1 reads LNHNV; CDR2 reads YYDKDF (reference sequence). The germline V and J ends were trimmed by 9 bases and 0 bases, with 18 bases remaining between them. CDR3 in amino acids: CATKEDGDYSNQPQHF. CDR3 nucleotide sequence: TGTGCCACTAAGGAGGACGGTGACTATAGCAATCAGCCCCAGCATTTT.

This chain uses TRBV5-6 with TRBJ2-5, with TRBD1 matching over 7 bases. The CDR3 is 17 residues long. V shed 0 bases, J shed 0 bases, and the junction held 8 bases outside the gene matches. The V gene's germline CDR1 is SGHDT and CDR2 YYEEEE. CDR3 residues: CASSLAGTAINQETQYF. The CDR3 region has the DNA TGTGCCAGCAGCTTGGCCGGGACAGCGATAAACCAAGAGACCCAGTACTTC. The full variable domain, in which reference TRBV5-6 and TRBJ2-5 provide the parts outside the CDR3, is DAGVTQSPTHLIKTRGQQVTLRCSPKSGHDTVSWYQQALGQGPQFIFQYYEEEERQRGNFPDRFSGHQFPNYSSELNVNALLLGDSALYLCASSLAGTAINQETQYFGPGTRLLVL.

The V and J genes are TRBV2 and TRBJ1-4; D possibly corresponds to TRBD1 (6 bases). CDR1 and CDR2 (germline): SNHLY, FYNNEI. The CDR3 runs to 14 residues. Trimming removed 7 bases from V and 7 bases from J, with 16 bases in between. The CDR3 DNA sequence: TGTGCCAGCAACGCAGAACAGGGAAGTGAAAAACTGTTTTTT. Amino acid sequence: CASNAEQGSEKLFF. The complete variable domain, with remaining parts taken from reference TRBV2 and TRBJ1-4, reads EPEVTQTPSHQVTQMGQEVILRCVPISNHLYFYWYRQILGQKVEFLVSFYNNEISEKSEIFDDQFSVERPDGSNFTLKIRSTKLEDSAMYFCASNAEQGSEKLFFGSGTQLSVL.

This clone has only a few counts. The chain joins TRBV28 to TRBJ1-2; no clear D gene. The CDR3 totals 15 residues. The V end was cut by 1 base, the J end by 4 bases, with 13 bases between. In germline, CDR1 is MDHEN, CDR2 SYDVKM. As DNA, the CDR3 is TGTGCCAGCAGTTTATTTTCCGCGGGGTCCTATGGCTACACCTTC. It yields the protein CASSLFSAGSYGYTF.

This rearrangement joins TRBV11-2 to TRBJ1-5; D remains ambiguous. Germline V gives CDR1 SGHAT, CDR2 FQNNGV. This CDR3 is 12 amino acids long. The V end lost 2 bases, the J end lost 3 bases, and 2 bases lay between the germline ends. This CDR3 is CASSLNNQPQHF. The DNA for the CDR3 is TGTGCCAGCAGCTTAAACAATCAGCCCCAGCATTTT.

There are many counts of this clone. CDR3 in DNA: TGTGCCAGCAGCGCCCAGGGGCAGGGCGCCGGGGAGCTGTTTTTT. This gives the protein CASSAQGQGAGELFF. The chain links TRBV21-1 to TRBJ2-2; TRBD1, as called in the table, went unchecked against the DNA. TRBV21-1 is a pseudogene locus. The CDR3 totals 15 residues.

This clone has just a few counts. CDR3 region: CATEISYNEQFF. Here the CDR3 DNA reads TGTGCCACAGAGATCTCATACAATGAGCAGTTCTTC. The chain recombines TRBV25-1 with TRBJ2-1; D remains ambiguous. Per germline, CDR1 MGHDK and CDR2 SYGVNS. The CDR3 covers 12 residues. Trimming cost V 10 bases and J 4 bases, with 11 bases left between them.

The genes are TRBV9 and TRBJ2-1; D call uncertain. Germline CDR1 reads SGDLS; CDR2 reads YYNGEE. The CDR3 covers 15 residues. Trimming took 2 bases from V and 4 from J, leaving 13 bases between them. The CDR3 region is CASSVGSYTYNEQFF. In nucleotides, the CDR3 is TGTGCCAGCAGCGTCGGCAGCTATACGTACAATGAGCAGTTCTTC. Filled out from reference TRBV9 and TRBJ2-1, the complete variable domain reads DSGVTQTPKHLITATGQRVTLRCSPRSGDLSVYWYQQSLDQGLQFLIQYYNGEERAKGNILERFSAQQFPDLHSELNLSSLELGDSALYFCASSVGSYTYNEQFFGPGTRLTVL.

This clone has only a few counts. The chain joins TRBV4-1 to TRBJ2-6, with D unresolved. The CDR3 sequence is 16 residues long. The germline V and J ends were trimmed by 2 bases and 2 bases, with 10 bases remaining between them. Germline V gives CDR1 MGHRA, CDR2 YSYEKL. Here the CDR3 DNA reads TGCGCCAGCAGCCAATCACTCCGGGCTGGGGCCAACGTCCTGACTTTC. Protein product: CASSQSLRAGANVLTF.

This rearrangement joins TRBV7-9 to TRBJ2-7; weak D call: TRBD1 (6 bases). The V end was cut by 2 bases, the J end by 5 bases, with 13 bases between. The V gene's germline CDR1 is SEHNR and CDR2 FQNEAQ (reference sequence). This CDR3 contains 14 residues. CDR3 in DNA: TGTGCCAGCAGCTTAAGGGGGACGGCTAACGAGCAGTACTTC. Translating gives CASSLRGTANEQYF.

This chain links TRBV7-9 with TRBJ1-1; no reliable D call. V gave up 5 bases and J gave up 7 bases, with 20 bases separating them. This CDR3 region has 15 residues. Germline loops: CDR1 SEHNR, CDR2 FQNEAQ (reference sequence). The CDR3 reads CASSEIGGRGVEAFF. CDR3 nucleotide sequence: TGTGCCAGCAGCGAGATAGGAGGGCGGGGAGTTGAAGCTTTCTTT.

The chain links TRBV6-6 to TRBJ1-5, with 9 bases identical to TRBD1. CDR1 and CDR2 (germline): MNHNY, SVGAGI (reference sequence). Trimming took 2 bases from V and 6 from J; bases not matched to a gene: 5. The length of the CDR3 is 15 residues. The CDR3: CASSYLRQGVQPQHF. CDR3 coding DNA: TGTGCCAGCAGTTACCTCAGACAGGGGGTTCAGCCCCAGCATTTT.

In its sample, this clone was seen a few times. The CDR3 nucleotides read TGTGCCAGCAGCTGGACGGGGGCCAATCAGCCCCAGCATTTT. Translated, it gives CASSWTGANQPQHF. The chain combines TRBV7-9 with TRBJ1-5; tentative D call: TRBD1 (6 bases). V was pared by 4 bases and J by 3 bases, with 10 bases between. The germline V gene has CDR1 SEHNR and CDR2 FQNEAQ (reference sequence). The CDR3 sequence is 14 residues long.

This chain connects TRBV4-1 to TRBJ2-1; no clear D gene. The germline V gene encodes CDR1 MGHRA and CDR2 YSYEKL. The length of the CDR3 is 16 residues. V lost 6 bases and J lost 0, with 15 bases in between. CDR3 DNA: TGCGCCAGCAGGCCAATAGCCTTACGCTCCTACAATGAGCAGTTCTTC. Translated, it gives CASRPIALRSYNEQFF.

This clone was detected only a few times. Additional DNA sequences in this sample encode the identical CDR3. The CDR3 DNA reads as TGTGCCAGCAGTGGTCTAGCGGGGTACAATGAGCAGTTCTTC. The encoded protein is CASSGLAGYNEQFF. V gene TRBV2 combines with J gene TRBJ2-1; 9 bases agree with TRBD2. There are 14 residues in the CDR3. V trimming: 4 bases; J trimming: 4 bases; junction bases outside the gene matches: 2. The germline CDR1 and CDR2 sequences are SNHLY and FYNNEI. Filled out from reference TRBV2 and TRBJ2-1, the complete variable domain reads EPEVTQTPSHQVTQMGQEVILRCVPISNHLYFYWYRQILGQKVEFLVSFYNNEISEKSEIFDDQFSVERPDGSNFTLKIRSTKLEDSAMYFCASSGLAGYNEQFFGPGTRLTVL.

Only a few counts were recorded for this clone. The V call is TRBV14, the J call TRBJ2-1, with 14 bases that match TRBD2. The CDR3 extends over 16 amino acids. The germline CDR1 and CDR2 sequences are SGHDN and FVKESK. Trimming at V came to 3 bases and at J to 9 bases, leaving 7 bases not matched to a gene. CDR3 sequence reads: CASSHHGTSGSGEQFF. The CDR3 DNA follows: TGTGCCAGCAGCCATCATGGGACTAGCGGGAGCGGTGAGCAGTTCTTC.

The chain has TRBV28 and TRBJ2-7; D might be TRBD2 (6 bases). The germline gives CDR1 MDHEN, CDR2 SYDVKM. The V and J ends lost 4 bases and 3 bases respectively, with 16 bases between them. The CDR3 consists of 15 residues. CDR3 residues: CASSSPRLDNYEQYF. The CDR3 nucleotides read TGTGCCAGCAGTTCTCCCCGACTAGACAACTACGAGCAGTACTTC.

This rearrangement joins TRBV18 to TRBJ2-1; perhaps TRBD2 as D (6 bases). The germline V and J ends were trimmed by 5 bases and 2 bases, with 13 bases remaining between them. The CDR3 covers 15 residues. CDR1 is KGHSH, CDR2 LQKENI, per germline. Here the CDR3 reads CASSIGSSPYNEQFF. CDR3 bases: TGTGCCAGCTCAATCGGGAGTTCCCCCTACAATGAGCAGTTCTTC. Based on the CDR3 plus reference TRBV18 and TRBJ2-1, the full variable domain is NAGVMQNPRHLVRRRGQEARLRCSPMKGHSHVYWYRQLPEEGLKFMVYLQKENIIDESGMPKERFSAEFPKEGPSILRIQQVVRGDSAAYFCASSIGSSPYNEQFFGPGTRLTVL.

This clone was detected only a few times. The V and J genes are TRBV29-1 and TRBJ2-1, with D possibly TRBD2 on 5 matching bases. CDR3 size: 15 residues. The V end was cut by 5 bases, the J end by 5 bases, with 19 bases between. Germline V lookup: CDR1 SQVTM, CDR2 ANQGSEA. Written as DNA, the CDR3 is TGCAGCGTTACCAGAGGCGCGGGTGGGCACAATGAGCAGTTCTTC. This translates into CSVTRGAGGHNEQFF.

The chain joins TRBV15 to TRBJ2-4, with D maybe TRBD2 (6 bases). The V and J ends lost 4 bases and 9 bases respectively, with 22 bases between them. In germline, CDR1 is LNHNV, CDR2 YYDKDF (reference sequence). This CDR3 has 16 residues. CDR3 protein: CATSTRSRVVGGIQYF. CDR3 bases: TGTGCCACCAGCACCCGCTCCCGTGTAGTGGGAGGCATTCAGTACTTC.

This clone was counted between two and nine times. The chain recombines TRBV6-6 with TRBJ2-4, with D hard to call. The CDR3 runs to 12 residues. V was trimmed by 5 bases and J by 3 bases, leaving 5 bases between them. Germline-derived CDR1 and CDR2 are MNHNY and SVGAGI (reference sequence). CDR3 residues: CASSTSKNIQYF. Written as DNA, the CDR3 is TGTGCCAGCAGTACCAGCAAAAACATTCAGTACTTC.

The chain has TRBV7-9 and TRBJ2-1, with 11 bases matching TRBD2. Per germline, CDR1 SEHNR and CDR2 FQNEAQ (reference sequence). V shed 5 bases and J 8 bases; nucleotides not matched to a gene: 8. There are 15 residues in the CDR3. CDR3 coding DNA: TGTGCCAGCAGCCCCATAGCGGGAGGGCGGTATGAGCAGTTCTTC. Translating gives CASSPIAGGRYEQFF.

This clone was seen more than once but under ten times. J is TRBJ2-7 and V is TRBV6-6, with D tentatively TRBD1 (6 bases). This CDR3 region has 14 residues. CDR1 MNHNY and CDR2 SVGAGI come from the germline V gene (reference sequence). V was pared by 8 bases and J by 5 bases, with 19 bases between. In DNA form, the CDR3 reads TGTGCCAGCCGCTCTACCTCAGGGGTTCACGAGCAGTACTTC. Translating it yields CASRSTSGVHEQYF.

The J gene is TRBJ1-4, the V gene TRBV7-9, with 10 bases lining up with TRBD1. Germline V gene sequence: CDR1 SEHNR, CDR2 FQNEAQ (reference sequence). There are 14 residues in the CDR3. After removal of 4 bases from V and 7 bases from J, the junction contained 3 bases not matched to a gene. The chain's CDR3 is CASSSGQGSEKLFF. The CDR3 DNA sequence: TGTGCCAGCAGCTCGGGACAGGGGAGTGAAAAACTGTTTTTT.